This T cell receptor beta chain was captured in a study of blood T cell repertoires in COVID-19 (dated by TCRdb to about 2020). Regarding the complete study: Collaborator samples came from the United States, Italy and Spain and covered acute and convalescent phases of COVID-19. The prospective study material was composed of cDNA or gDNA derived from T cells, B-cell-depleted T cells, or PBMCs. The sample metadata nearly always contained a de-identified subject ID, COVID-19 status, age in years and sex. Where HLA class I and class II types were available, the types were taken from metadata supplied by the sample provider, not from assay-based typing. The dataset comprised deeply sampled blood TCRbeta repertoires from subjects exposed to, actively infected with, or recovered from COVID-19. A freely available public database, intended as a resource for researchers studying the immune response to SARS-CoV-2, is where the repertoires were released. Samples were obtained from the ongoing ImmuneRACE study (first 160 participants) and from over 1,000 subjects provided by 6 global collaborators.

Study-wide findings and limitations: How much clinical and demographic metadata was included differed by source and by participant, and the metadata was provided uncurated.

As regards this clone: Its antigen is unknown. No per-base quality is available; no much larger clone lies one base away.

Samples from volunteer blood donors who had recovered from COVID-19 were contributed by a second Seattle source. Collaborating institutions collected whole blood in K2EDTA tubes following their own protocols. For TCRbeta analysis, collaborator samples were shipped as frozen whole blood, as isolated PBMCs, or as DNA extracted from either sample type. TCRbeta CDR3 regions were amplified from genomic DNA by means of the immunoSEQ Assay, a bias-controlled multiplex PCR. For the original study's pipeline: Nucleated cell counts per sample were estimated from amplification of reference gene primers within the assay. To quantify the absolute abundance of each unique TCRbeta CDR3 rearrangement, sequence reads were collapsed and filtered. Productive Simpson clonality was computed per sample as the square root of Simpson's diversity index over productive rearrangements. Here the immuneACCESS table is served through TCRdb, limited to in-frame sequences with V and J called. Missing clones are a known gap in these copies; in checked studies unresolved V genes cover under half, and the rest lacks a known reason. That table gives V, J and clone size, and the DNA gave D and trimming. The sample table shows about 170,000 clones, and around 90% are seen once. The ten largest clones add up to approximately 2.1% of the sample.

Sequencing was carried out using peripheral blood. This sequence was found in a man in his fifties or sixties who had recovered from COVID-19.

This receptor has the CDR3 CASGARDRINYGYTF. DNA sequence: TGTGCCAGCGGCGCCCGGGACAGGATAAACTATGGCTACACCTTC. This chain is built from TRBV28 and TRBJ1-2; TRBD1 fits 8 bases in the junction. Trimming takes 8 bases off V and 2 bases off J; junction bases not matched to a gene: 10. Inclusive of the bounding cysteine and phenylalanine, the CDR3 is 15 residues long. Kept here is only the CDR3 DNA, which spans 45 bases and is read in frame from base 1. CDR1 and CDR2, per the germline V gene, are MDHEN and SYDVKM.